One sample yielded the 13 T cell receptor beta chains listed below, sequenced in a study of technical replicates of blood from several donors (dated 2017 in TCRdb). Libraries were constructed by the immunoSEQ multiplex PCR assay. What TCRdb holds here is the immuneACCESS table cut down to in-frame rearrangements. Part of the clones is not present; checked against another copy, under half of the missing clones reflect an unresolved V gene, and the others are unexplained. The sample contains around 77,000 clones, around 90% of them found a single time. The top ten hold over 0.35% of the sample. The sample taken for sequencing was T cells isolated from PBMCs. These receptors were taken from a human donor in good health.

In DNA form, the CDR3 reads TGTGCCAGCCTGAGATCCTCCTACGAGCAGTACTTC. Its translation is CASLRSSYEQYF. The chain is built from TRBV6-1 and TRBJ2-7; D not certain. This CDR3 has 12 residues. V was shortened by 8 bases and J by 0 bases, with 8 bases between the two germline ends. CDR1 is MNHNS and CDR2 is SASEGT in the germline V gene.

This rearrangement joins TRBV7-9 to TRBJ1-2; D is possibly TRBD1 (5 bases). CDR3 size: 15 residues. Between the trimmed V and J ends, which lost 5 bases and 1 base, there was a span of 14 bases. CDR1 is SEHNR, CDR2 FQNEAQ, per germline (reference sequence). CDR3 protein: CASSPRQSLNYGYTF. The CDR3 DNA follows: TGTGCCAGCAGCCCCCGACAGTCCCTTAACTATGGCTACACCTTC.

This clone was observed a few times. The gene calls are TRBV28 and TRBJ1-5, with D maybe TRBD1 (5 bases). CDR1 and CDR2 from the germline V gene are MDHEN and SYDVKM. V was trimmed by 6 bases and J by 2 bases, leaving 14 bases between them. The CDR3 covers 15 residues. CDR3 loop: CASRHAGWGNQPQHF. CDR3 bases: TGTGCCAGCAGGCATGCAGGGTGGGGCAATCAGCCCCAGCATTTT.

This chain uses TRBV5-6 with TRBJ1-4, with 8 positions matching TRBD1. With V trimmed by 2 bases and J by 2 bases, 8 bases remained unmatched. The V gene's germline CDR1 is SGHDT and CDR2 YYEEEE. This CDR3 has 17 amino acids. For the CDR3, the DNA is TGTGCCAGCAGCTTAGCAGGGGGCCTACAGACTAATGAAAAACTGTTTTTT. Protein: CASSLAGGLQTNEKLFF.

The gene calls are TRBV27 and TRBJ2-5, with D unresolved. V lost 3 bases and J 5 bases, leaving 10 bases between the germline ends. This CDR3 has 13 amino acids. Germline V gene lookup returns CDR1 MNHEY and CDR2 SMNVEV (reference sequence). The CDR3 loop is CASSFLPVETQYF. CDR3 nucleotides: TGTGCCAGCAGTTTTCTACCGGTGGAGACCCAGTACTTC.

The V and J genes are TRBV7-8 and TRBJ2-7; 12 nucleotides agree with TRBD2. CDR1 and CDR2 from the germline V gene are SGHVS and FQNEAQ. J gave up 7 bases and V 5 bases, and 9 bases lay outside the gene matches. The CDR3 contains 15 residues. CDR3 nucleotides: TGTGCCAGCAGCCTCCCACTAGCGGGAGGACGTGAGCAGTACTTC. It encodes CASSLPLAGGREQYF.

V is TRBV27 and J is TRBJ2-7; 9 bases agree with TRBD1. CDR1 is MNHEY, CDR2 SMNVEV, per germline (reference sequence). The V gene end was trimmed by 2 bases and the J gene end by 6 bases; junction bases not matched to a gene: 8. The CDR3 sequence is 15 residues long. In DNA form, the CDR3 reads TGTGCCAGCAGTTTAGGGACAGGGATTGGGTCCGAGCAGTACTTC. Encoded protein: CASSLGTGIGSEQYF.

The chain recombines TRBV6-1 with TRBJ1-4, with 7 bases fitting TRBD1. This CDR3 is 14 amino acids long. Germline V lookup: CDR1 MNHNS, CDR2 SASEGT. V lost 7 bases to trimming and J lost 4 bases; unmatched junction nucleotides: 6. The CDR3 protein is CASTYSGGNEKLFF. The CDR3 region has the DNA TGTGCCAGCACCTATTCAGGGGGTAATGAAAAACTGTTTTTT.

The V and J genes are TRBV4-3 and TRBJ1-2, with D maybe TRBD1 (5 bases). V lost 2 bases and J lost 6, with 10 bases in between. The CDR3 extends over 13 amino acids. Germline-derived CDR1 and CDR2 are LGHNA and YSLEER. CDR3 in DNA: TGCGCCAGCAGCCAACAGGGTGTGGATGGCTACACCTTC. Protein: CASSQQGVDGYTF.

This clone was counted once. The chain couples TRBV10-1 to TRBJ2-1, with TRBD1 matching over 10 bases. V shed 3 bases and J 9 bases; nucleotides not matched to a gene: 8. There are 15 residues in the CDR3. Germline V CDR1 and CDR2: WNHNN, SYGVQD (reference sequence). The CDR3 loop is CASSEPGQGRSEQFF. Written as DNA, the CDR3 is TGCGCCAGCAGTGAACCGGGACAGGGGAGGTCTGAGCAGTTCTTC.

The J gene is TRBJ1-5, the V gene TRBV5-4; D is ambiguous. V lost 0 bases and J 0 bases, leaving 7 bases between the germline ends. Per germline, CDR1 SGHNT and CDR2 YYREEE (reference sequence). This CDR3 comprises 15 residues. The CDR3 reads CASSLAVYSNQPQHF. The DNA of the CDR3 is TGTGCCAGCAGCTTGGCAGTGTATAGCAATCAGCCCCAGCATTTT.

The chain joins TRBV2 to TRBJ1-2; 9 bases are a match to TRBD1. Trimming took 6 bases from V and 8 from J; bases not matched to a gene: 16. This CDR3 comprises 16 residues. From germline, CDR1 is SNHLY and CDR2 FYNNEI. In DNA, the CDR3 is TGTGCCAGCAGAGAATACGTCCGGGACAGGGATAGAGGCTACACCTTC. Protein sequence: CASREYVRDRDRGYTF.

V gene TRBV7-2 combines with J gene TRBJ2-1; D not resolved. The germline V gene has CDR1 SGHTA and CDR2 FQGNSA. CDR3 length: 13 amino acids. V shed 1 base and J shed 9 bases, with 10 bases lying between them. The CDR3 region is CASSLEVRSEQFF. CDR3 in DNA: TGTGCCAGCAGCTTAGAAGTCCGTAGTGAGCAGTTCTTC. The complete variable domain, with remaining parts taken from reference TRBV7-2 and TRBJ2-1, reads GAGVSQSPSNKVTEKGKDVELRCDPISGHTALYWYRQSLGQGLEFLIYFQGNSAPDKSGLPSDRFSAERTGGSVSTLTIQRTQQEDSAVYLCASSLEVRSEQFFGPGTRLTVL.